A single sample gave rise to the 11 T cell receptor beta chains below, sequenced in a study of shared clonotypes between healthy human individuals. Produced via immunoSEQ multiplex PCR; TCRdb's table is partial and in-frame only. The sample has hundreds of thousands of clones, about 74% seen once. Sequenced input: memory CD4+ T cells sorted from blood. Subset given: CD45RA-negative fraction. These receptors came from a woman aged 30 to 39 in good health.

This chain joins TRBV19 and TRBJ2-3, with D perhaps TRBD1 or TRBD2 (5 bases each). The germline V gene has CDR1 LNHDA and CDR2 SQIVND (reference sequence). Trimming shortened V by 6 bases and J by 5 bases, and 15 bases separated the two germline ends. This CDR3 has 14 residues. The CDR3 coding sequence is TGTGCCAGTAGGGACGGGGCCTCGGGAGATACGCAGTATTTT. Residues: CASRDGASGDTQYF.

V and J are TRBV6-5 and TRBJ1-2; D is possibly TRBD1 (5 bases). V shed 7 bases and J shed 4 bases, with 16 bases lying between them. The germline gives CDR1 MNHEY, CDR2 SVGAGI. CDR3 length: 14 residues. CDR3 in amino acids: CASNGDLTTYGYTF. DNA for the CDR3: TGTGCCAGCAATGGGGACTTAACTACCTATGGCTACACCTTC.

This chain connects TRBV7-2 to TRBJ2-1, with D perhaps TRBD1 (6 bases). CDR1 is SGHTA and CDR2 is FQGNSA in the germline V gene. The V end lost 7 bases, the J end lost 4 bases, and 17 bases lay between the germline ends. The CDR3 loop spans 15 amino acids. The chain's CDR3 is CASTRTAVGYNEQFF. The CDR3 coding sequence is TGTGCCAGCACCAGGACAGCTGTAGGGTACAATGAGCAGTTCTTC.

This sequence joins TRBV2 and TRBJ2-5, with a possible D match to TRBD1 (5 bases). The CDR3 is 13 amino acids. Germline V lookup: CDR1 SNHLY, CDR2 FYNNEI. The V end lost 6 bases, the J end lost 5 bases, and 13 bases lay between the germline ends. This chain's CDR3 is CASRNQGSETQYF. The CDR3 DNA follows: TGTGCCAGCAGGAACCAGGGAAGTGAGACCCAGTACTTC.

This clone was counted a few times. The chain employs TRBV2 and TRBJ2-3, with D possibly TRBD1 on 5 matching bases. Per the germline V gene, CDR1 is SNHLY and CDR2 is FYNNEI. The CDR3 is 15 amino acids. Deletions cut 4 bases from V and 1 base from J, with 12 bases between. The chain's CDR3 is CASSGVQTGTDTQYF. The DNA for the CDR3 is TGTGCCAGCAGTGGCGTTCAGACAGGCACAGATACGCAGTATTTT.

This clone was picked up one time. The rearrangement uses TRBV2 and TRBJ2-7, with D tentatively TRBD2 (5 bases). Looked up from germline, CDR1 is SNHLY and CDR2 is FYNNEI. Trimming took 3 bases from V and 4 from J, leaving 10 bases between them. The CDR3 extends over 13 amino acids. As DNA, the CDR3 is TGTGCCAGCAGTGATGGCCAGCGGTACGAGCAGTACTTC. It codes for CASSDGQRYEQYF.

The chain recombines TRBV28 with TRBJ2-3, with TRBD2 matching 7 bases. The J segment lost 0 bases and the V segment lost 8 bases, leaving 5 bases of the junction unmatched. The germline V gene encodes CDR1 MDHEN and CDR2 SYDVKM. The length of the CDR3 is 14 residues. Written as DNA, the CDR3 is TGTGCCAGCTTCCGTAGCGGGAGCACAGATACGCAGTATTTT. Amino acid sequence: CASFRSGSTDTQYF.

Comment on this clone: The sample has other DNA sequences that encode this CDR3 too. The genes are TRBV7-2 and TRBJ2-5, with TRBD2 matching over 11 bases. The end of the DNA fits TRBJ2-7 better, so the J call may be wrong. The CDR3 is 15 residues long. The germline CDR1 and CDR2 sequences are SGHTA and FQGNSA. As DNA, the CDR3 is TGTGCCAGCAGCCTTACTAGCGGGAGCTCCTACGAGCAGTACTTC. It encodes CASSLTSGSSYEQYF.

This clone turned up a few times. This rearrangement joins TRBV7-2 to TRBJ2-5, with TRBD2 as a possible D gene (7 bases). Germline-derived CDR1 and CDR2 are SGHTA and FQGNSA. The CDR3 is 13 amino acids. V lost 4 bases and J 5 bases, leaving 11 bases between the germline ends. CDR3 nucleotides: TGTGCCAGCAGCTGGGGAGGGGGTGAGACCCAGTACTTC. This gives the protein CASSWGGGETQYF. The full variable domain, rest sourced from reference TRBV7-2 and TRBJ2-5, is GAGVSQSPSNKVTEKGKDVELRCDPISGHTALYWYRQSLGQGLEFLIYFQGNSAPDKSGLPSDRFSAERTGGSVSTLTIQRTQQEDSAVYLCASSWGGGETQYFGPGTRLLVL.

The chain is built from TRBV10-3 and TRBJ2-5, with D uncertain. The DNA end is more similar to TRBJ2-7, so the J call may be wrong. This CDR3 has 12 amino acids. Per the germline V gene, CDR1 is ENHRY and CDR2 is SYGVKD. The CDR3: CAISESGNEQYF. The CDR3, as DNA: TGTGCCATCAGTGAGTCTGGGAACGAGCAGTACTTC.

CDR3 sequence (DNA): TGTGCCAGCAGCCCTGGCCCTGGGACGCAGTATTTT. It yields the protein CASSPGPGTQYF. The chain combines TRBV28 with TRBJ2-3; D gene ambiguous. CDR1 and CDR2 from the germline V gene are MDHEN and SYDVKM. Deletions cut 6 bases from V and 9 bases from J, with 13 bases between. This CDR3 has 12 amino acids.